Below, 31 T cell receptor beta chains from the same sample are listed, as sequenced in a study of OX40 agonist ivuxolimab in advanced cancers. TCRdb's table, derived via immunoSEQ multiplex PCR, lists solely in-frame clones and lacks some. Counted here are 45,000 to 65,000 clones, 88% occurring once; the ten biggest clones make up around 10%. Sequenced here: CD4+ or CD8+ T cells sorted from blood, sampled in a trial of the OX40 agonist ivuxolimab. The receptors were gathered from an adult with an advanced solid tumor such as melanoma, head and neck, liver or kidney cancer.

This rearrangement joins TRBV19 to TRBJ2-7; possibly TRBD2 for D (6 bases). The CDR3 is made up of 17 amino acids. Trimming took off 6 bases at V and 0 bases at J, with 21 bases between the two ends. Germline V lookup: CDR1 LNHDA, CDR2 SQIVND (reference sequence). The DNA for the CDR3 is TGTGCCAGTAGCAAAAGCTCCAGCGGGTGGAGCTCCTACGAGCAGTACTTC. Protein product: CASSKSSSGWSSYEQYF.

The chain uses TRBV4-1 and TRBJ1-4; tentatively, D is TRBD1 (5 bases). From germline, CDR1 is MGHRA and CDR2 YSYEKL. This CDR3 spans 19 amino acids. V dropped 0 bases and J dropped 2 bases, with 19 bases sitting between them. The CDR3 DNA is TGCGCCAGCAGCCAAGATCCGTGGACAATAGTCGAGACTAATGAAAAACTGTTTTTT. Translating gives CASSQDPWTIVETNEKLFF.

The chain recombines TRBV9 with TRBJ2-1, with 9 bases matching TRBD2. Germline CDR1 is SGDLS and CDR2 is YYNGEE. This CDR3 is 18 amino acids long. The J segment lost 2 bases and the V segment lost 0 bases, leaving 9 bases of the junction unmatched. CDR3 DNA: TGTGCCAGCAGCGTAGACCTAGCGGGATATACCCCCTACAATGAGCAGTTCTTC. Its protein product is CASSVDLAGYTPYNEQFF.

V is TRBV5-4 and J is TRBJ2-5; D gene ambiguous. The V gene lost 2 bases and the J gene lost 4 bases, with 9 bases spanning the gap. Germline CDR1 SGHNT, CDR2 YYREEE (reference sequence). The CDR3 length is 13 residues. CDR3 nucleotides: TGTGCCAGCAGCTTCGACCGGTTAGAGACCCAGTACTTC. This codes for CASSFDRLETQYF.

This rearrangement joins TRBV11-2 to TRBJ1-1, with TRBD1 matching 7 bases. Unmatched junction bases numbered 10, after V lost 4 bases and J lost 5 bases. Germline V gene lookup returns CDR1 SGHAT and CDR2 FQNNGV. The CDR3 loop spans 15 amino acids. The CDR3 DNA is TGTGCCAGCAGCTCGAGACAGGGTATCGGTACTGAAGCTTTCTTT. The encoded protein is CASSSRQGIGTEAFF.

The sample holds one count of this clone. The chain has TRBV28 and TRBJ1-5; D not certain. Germline loops: CDR1 MDHEN, CDR2 SYDVKM. This CDR3 contains 16 residues. Trimming took 3 bases from V and 7 from J, leaving 19 bases between them. CDR3: CASSFTGSLDSQPQHF. CDR3 DNA: TGTGCCAGCAGTTTCACCGGGTCTTTAGATTCACAGCCCCAGCATTTT.

The chain combines TRBV6-1 with TRBJ2-1; D is tentatively TRBD1 or TRBD2 (6 bases each). Trimming removed 8 bases at V and 6 bases at J, with 8 bases between. There are 11 residues in the CDR3. Germline CDR1 MNHNS, CDR2 SASEGT. The CDR3 DNA reads as TGTGCCAGCGGAGGGGGCAATGAGCAGTTCTTC. Its protein is CASGGGNEQFF.

The rearrangement uses TRBV6-1 and TRBJ1-4; TRBD1 matches 12 bases. V lost 4 bases, J lost 12 bases, and 9 bases stayed unmatched. Germline V gene sequence: CDR1 MNHNS, CDR2 SASEGT. The CDR3 has 15 amino acids. In DNA form, the CDR3 reads TGTGCCAGCAGTGTCACCGGGACAGGGGGCGTTGAACTGTTTTTT. This gives the protein CASSVTGTGGVELFF.

The genes are TRBV7-2 and TRBJ2-5; D ambiguous. From germline, CDR1 is SGHTA and CDR2 FQGNSA. The CDR3 spans 13 residues. With 5 bases removed from V and 4 bases from J, the gap between germline ends came to 11 bases. The CDR3 reads CASSPPPLETQYF. In nucleotides, the CDR3 is TGTGCCAGCAGCCCGCCCCCGCTAGAGACCCAGTACTTC. Combining the CDR3 with reference TRBV7-2 and TRBJ2-5 gives the whole variable domain GAGVSQSPSNKVTEKGKDVELRCDPISGHTALYWYRQSLGQGLEFLIYFQGNSAPDKSGLPSDRFSAERTGGSVSTLTIQRTQQEDSAVYLCASSPPPLETQYFGPGTRLLVL.

The V gene is TRBV10-2, the J gene TRBJ2-7; no firm D call. There are 14 residues in the CDR3. Between the trimmed V and J ends, which lost 3 bases and 5 bases, there was a span of 14 bases. Germline V gene sequence: CDR1 WSHSY, CDR2 SAAADI. CDR3 region: CASSDGLSGDEQYF. CDR3 nucleotide sequence: TGCGCCAGCAGTGATGGTCTATCTGGCGACGAGCAGTACTTC.

The chain couples TRBV5-6 to TRBJ2-7; 9 bases line up with TRBD2. Looked up from germline, CDR1 is SGHDT and CDR2 is YYEEEE. The CDR3 runs to 15 residues. V trimming: 3 bases; J trimming: 0 bases; junction bases outside the gene matches: 4. CDR3 amino acids: CASSSRREGSYEQYF. For the CDR3, the DNA is TGTGCCAGCAGCTCGCGGCGGGAGGGCTCCTACGAGCAGTACTTC.

The chain links TRBV6-5 to TRBJ1-2; possible D gene TRBD1, 6 bases. Trimming left V 5 bases short and J 1 base short, with 14 bases between. This CDR3 has 15 residues. Germline V gene lookup returns CDR1 MNHEY and CDR2 SVGAGI. CDR3 bases: TGTGCCAGCAGTCCTTACCTACAGGGTAACTATGGCTACACCTTC. This gives the protein CASSPYLQGNYGYTF.

V usage is TRBV4-1 and J usage is TRBJ2-5; TRBD2 matches 8 bases. J was trimmed by 5 bases and V by 6 bases; bases with no gene match: 5. Germline CDR1 is MGHRA and CDR2 is YSYEKL. The CDR3 runs 13 residues. CDR3 loop: CASRSAGAETQYF. CDR3 bases: TGCGCCAGCAGATCAGCGGGGGCGGAGACCCAGTACTTC.

The J gene is TRBJ2-1, the V gene TRBV5-6; a weak D match, TRBD1 (5 bases). This CDR3 contains 13 residues. Deletions cut 1 base from V and 8 bases from J, with 10 bases between. In germline, CDR1 is SGHDT, CDR2 YYEEEE. The CDR3 reads CASSLQGMDEQFF. In nucleotides, the CDR3 is TGTGCCAGCAGCTTGCAGGGCATGGATGAGCAGTTCTTC.

J is TRBJ2-7 and V is TRBV27; D call uncertain. Germline V gene lookup returns CDR1 MNHEY and CDR2 SMNVEV (reference sequence). This CDR3 has 13 amino acids. Between the trimmed V and J ends, which lost 4 bases and 4 bases, there was a span of 11 bases. CDR3 nucleotide sequence: TGTGCCAGCAGTTCTTTCCCCGGATACGAGCAGTACTTC. This codes for CASSSFPGYEQYF.

A single count supports this clone. This chain links TRBV28 with TRBJ2-7, with a possible D match to TRBD1 (5 bases). CDR3 length: 16 amino acids. Trimming took off 6 bases at V and 0 bases at J, with 18 bases between the two ends. Germline V gives CDR1 MDHEN, CDR2 SYDVKM. The CDR3 sequence is CASSPPSAGPSYEQYF. The CDR3 DNA reads TGTGCCAGCAGCCCACCCAGCGCAGGGCCCTCCTACGAGCAGTACTTC. Full variable domain (missing parts from reference TRBV28 and TRBJ2-7): DVKVTQSSRYLVKRTGEKVFLECVQDMDHENMFWYRQDPGLGLRLIYFSYDVKMKEKGDIPEGYSVSREKKERFSLILESASTNQTSMYLCASSPPSAGPSYEQYFGPGTRLTVT.

The V and J genes are TRBV14 and TRBJ2-1; 8 nucleotides line up with TRBD2. Germline lookup yields CDR1 SGHDN and CDR2 FVKESK. Trimming took 6 bases from V and 7 from J; bases not matched to a gene: 8. This CDR3 comprises 14 residues. The DNA for the CDR3 is TGTGCCAGCAGAGCAGCGGGAGTATATAATGAGCAGTTCTTC. It specifies CASRAAGVYNEQFF.

The chain recombines TRBV5-1 with TRBJ2-1, with 8 bases identical to TRBD2. V gave up 0 bases and J gave up 7 bases; unmatched junction bases: 3. The CDR3 length is 14 residues. The germline gives CDR1 SGHRS, CDR2 YFSETQ. This chain's CDR3 is CASSLVGTSNEQFF. Written as DNA, the CDR3 is TGCGCCAGCAGCTTGGTGGGGACTAGTAATGAGCAGTTCTTC.

This rearrangement joins TRBV7-9 to TRBJ1-1, with D perhaps matching TRBD1 (5 bases). Trimming stripped 1 base from V and 7 bases from J, with 10 bases between. Germline-derived CDR1 and CDR2 are SEHNR and FQNEAQ (reference sequence). The CDR3 has 13 residues. The CDR3 sequence: CASSLGQLVEAFF. As DNA, the CDR3 is TGTGCCAGCAGCTTAGGACAGTTAGTTGAAGCTTTCTTT.

The chain has TRBV28 and TRBJ2-4; D is perhaps TRBD2 (5 bases). In germline, CDR1 is MDHEN, CDR2 SYDVKM. The CDR3 sequence is 13 residues long. V lost 7 bases and J 1 base, leaving 8 bases between the germline ends. The CDR3 spells CASTGWAKNIQYF. The CDR3 DNA sequence: TGTGCCAGCACGGGGTGGGCCAAAAACATTCAGTACTTC.

This sequence joins TRBV4-1 and TRBJ1-2, with D perhaps TRBD1 (6 bases). This CDR3 has 14 residues. Deletions cut 3 bases from V and 10 bases from J, with 18 bases between. CDR1 is MGHRA, CDR2 YSYEKL, per germline. The CDR3, as DNA: TGCGCCAGCAGCCAGCCTTTAGGGGGGGGCGCCTACACCTTC. This gives the protein CASSQPLGGGAYTF.

The chain couples TRBV9 to TRBJ2-1; tentative D call: TRBD2 (6 bases). The ends were cut back, 7 bases at V and 0 bases at J, with 14 bases in the middle. The germline V gene has CDR1 SGDLS and CDR2 YYNGEE. There are 15 residues in the CDR3. CDR3 sequence (DNA): TGTGCCAGCCACGGGGCCGGGGGCTCCTACAATGAGCAGTTCTTC. It specifies CASHGAGGSYNEQFF. The entire variable domain, with the rest obtained from reference TRBV9 and TRBJ2-1, is as follows: DSGVTQTPKHLITATGQRVTLRCSPRSGDLSVYWYQQSLDQGLQFLIQYYNGEERAKGNILERFSAQQFPDLHSELNLSSLELGDSALYFCASHGAGGSYNEQFFGPGTRLTVL.

The chain combines TRBV27 with TRBJ2-2, with 8 bases identical to TRBD2. Per germline, CDR1 MNHEY and CDR2 SMNVEV (reference sequence). Germline trimming cut 3 bases from V and 6 bases from J; bases unmatched to any gene: 9. CDR3 length equals 16 residues. The CDR3 reads CASSFTGGPFSGELFF. The CDR3 nucleotides read TGTGCCAGCAGTTTTACGGGAGGGCCGTTTTCCGGGGAGCTGTTTTTT.

The genes are TRBV7-2 and TRBJ2-2; maybe TRBD2 (5 bases). Looked up from germline, CDR1 is SGHTA and CDR2 is FQGNSA. Trimming removed 1 base at V and 1 base at J, with 13 bases between. The CDR3 has 17 amino acids. The DNA for the CDR3 is TGTGCCAGCAGCTTAGAAGAGGGAGCGCTGAACACCGGGGAGCTGTTTTTT. Translated: CASSLEEGALNTGELFF.

The chain joins TRBV12-5 to TRBJ2-5; TRBD1 matches at 12 bases. This CDR3 region has 17 residues. The V and J ends lost 1 base and 5 bases, in that order; junction bases with no gene match: 8. The germline V gene encodes CDR1 LGHNT and CDR2 FRNRAP. The CDR3: CASGLDSGQGAGETQYF. The DNA for the CDR3 is TGTGCTAGTGGTTTGGATTCGGGACAGGGGGCCGGGGAGACCCAGTACTTC.

As to this clone: A junction end diverges from the germline sequence, so it may reflect a read error. The genes are TRBV28 and TRBJ2-7; 10 bases are a match to TRBD2. The CDR3 contains 13 residues. Germline V gene data show CDR1 as MDHEN and CDR2 as SYDVKM. The CDR3 spells CASSLELAGSRDF. The DNA of the CDR3 is TGTGCCAGCAGTTTAGAACTAGCGGGAAGTCGGGACTTC.

This clone has just a few counts. The rearrangement uses TRBV19 and TRBJ2-1; 7 bases agree with TRBD1. CDR3 length equals 16 residues. CDR1 and CDR2 from the germline V gene are LNHDA and SQIVND (reference sequence). After removal of 6 bases from V and 1 base from J, the junction contained 9 bases not matched to a gene. This chain's CDR3 is CASRRGQTTSYNEQFF. In DNA form, the CDR3 reads TGTGCCAGTAGGAGGGGGCAAACTACGTCCTACAATGAGCAGTTCTTC.

The V gene is TRBV30, the J gene TRBJ2-7, with D unclear. V dropped 0 bases and J dropped 7 bases, with 7 bases sitting between them. This CDR3 contains 11 residues. Germline CDR1 GTSNPN, CDR2 SVGIG (reference sequence). CDR3 in DNA: TGTGCCTGGAGTGTGGCGTCTGAGCAGTACTTC. It encodes CAWSVASEQYF.

The J gene is TRBJ2-2, the V gene TRBV5-1; possibly TRBD1 or TRBD2 for D (5 bases each). Germline V gene data show CDR1 as SGHRS and CDR2 as YFSETQ. This CDR3 spans 15 amino acids. Trimming pared 3 bases from V and 5 bases from J, leaving 14 bases between. The CDR3 loop is CASSWDRIGTGELFF. In nucleotides, the CDR3 is TGCGCCAGCAGCTGGGACCGCATCGGGACCGGGGAGCTGTTTTTT.

The genes are TRBV27 and TRBJ2-1, with D maybe TRBD1 (6 bases). Trimming shortened V by 3 bases and J by 4 bases, and 7 bases separated the two germline ends. The germline gives CDR1 MNHEY, CDR2 SMNVEV (reference sequence). The CDR3 loop spans 13 amino acids. The DNA of the CDR3 is TGTGCCAGCAGTTTGGACAGATACAATGAGCAGTTCTTC. Translated, it gives CASSLDRYNEQFF.

The rearrangement uses TRBV6-1 and TRBJ1-5; possible D gene TRBD1, 6 bases. Germline V gives CDR1 MNHNS, CDR2 SASEGT. CDR3 length equals 14 residues. Trimming took off 2 bases at V and 4 bases at J, with 9 bases between the two ends. CDR3 nucleotides: TGTGCCAGCAGTGAACGGGGGCAGAATCAGCCCCAGCATTTT. It translates to CASSERGQNQPQHF.